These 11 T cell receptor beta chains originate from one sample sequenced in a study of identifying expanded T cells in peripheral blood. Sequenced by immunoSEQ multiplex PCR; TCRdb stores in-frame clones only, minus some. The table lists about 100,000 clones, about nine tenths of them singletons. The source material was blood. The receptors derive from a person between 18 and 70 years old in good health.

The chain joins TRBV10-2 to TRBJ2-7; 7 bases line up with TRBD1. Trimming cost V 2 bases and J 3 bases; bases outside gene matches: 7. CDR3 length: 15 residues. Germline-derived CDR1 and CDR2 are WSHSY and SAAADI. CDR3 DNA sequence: TGCGCCAGCAGTGAGAGTATAAGGGGGCGCTACGAGCAGTACTTC. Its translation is CASSESIRGRYEQYF.

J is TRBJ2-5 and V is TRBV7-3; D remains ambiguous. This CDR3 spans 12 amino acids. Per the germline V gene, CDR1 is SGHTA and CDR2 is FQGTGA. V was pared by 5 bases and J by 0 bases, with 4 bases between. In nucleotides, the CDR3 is TGTGCCAGCAGCCGGGACCAAGAGACCCAGTACTTC. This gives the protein CASSRDQETQYF. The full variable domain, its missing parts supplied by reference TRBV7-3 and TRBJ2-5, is GAGVSQTPSNKVTEKGKYVELRCDPISGHTALYWYRQSLGQGPEFLIYFQGTGAADDSGLPNDRFFAVRPEGSVSTLKIQRTERGDSAVYLCASSRDQETQYFGPGTRLLVL.

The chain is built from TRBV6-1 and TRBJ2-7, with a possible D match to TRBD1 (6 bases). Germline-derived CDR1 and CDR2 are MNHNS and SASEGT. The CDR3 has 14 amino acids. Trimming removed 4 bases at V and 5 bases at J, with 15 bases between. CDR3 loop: CASSVGAGSDEQYF. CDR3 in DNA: TGTGCCAGCAGTGTGGGGGCAGGTTCCGACGAGCAGTACTTC.

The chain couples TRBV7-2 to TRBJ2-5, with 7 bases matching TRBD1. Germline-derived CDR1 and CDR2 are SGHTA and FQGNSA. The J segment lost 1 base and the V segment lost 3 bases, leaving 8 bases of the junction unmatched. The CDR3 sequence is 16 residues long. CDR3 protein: CASSFRQGVGQETQYF. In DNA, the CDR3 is TGTGCCAGCAGCTTCCGACAGGGTGTGGGCCAAGAGACCCAGTACTTC.

CDR3 DNA: TGTGCCATCAAAGCGGGAAATAGCGGGGCTTACGCATCCAATGAGCAGTTCTTC. Translated: CAIKAGNSGAYASNEQFF. The V gene is TRBV10-3, the J gene TRBJ2-1; TRBD2 agrees at 8 bases. Germline V gives CDR1 ENHRY, CDR2 SYGVKD. V was clipped by 7 bases and J by 6 bases; unmatched bases: 20. The CDR3 totals 18 residues.

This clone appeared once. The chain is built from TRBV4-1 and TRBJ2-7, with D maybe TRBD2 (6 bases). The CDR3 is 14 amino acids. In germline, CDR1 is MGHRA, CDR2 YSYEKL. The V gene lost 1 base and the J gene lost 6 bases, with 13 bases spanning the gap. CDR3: CASSQVTSSREQYF. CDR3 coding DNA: TGCGCCAGCAGCCAAGTAACTAGCTCTCGCGAGCAGTACTTC.

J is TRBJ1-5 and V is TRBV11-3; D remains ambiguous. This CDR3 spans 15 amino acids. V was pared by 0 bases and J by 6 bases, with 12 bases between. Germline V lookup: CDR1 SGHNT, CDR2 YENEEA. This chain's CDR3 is CASSLDFLGGQPQHF. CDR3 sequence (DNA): TGTGCCAGCAGCTTAGATTTCCTAGGCGGTCAGCCCCAGCATTTT. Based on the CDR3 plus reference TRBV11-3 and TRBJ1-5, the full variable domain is EAGVVQSPRYKIIEKKQPVAFWCNPISGHNTLYWYLQNLGQGPELLIRYENEEAVDDSQLPKDRFSAERLKGVDSTLKIQPAELGDSAVYLCASSLDFLGGQPQHFGDGTRLSIL.

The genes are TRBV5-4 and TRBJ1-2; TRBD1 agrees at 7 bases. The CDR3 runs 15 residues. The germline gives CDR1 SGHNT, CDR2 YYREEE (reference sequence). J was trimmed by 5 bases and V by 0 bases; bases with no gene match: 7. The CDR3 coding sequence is TGTGCCAGCAGCTTGGCGGGCACAGGGGAATATGGCTACACCTTC. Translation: CASSLAGTGEYGYTF.

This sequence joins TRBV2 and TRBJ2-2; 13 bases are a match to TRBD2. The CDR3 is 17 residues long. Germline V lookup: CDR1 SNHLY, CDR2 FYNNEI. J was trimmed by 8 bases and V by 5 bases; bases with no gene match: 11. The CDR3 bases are TGTGCCAGCAGTTTACACGGACTAGCGGGGGTCGTGGGGGAGCTGTTTTTT. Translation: CASSLHGLAGVVGELFF.

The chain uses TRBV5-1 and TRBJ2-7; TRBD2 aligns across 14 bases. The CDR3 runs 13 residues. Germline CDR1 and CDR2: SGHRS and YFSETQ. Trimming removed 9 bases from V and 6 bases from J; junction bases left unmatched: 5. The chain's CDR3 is CATRGLAGGEQYF. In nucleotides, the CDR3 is TGCGCCACCCGAGGACTAGCGGGAGGCGAGCAGTACTTC.

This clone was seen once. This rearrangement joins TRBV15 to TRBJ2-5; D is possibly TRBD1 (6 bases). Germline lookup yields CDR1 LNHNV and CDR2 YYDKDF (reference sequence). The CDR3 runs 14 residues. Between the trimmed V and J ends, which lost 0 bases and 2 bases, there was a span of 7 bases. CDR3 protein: CATSRDGQQETQYF. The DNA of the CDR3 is TGTGCCACCAGCAGAGATGGACAGCAAGAGACCCAGTACTTC.